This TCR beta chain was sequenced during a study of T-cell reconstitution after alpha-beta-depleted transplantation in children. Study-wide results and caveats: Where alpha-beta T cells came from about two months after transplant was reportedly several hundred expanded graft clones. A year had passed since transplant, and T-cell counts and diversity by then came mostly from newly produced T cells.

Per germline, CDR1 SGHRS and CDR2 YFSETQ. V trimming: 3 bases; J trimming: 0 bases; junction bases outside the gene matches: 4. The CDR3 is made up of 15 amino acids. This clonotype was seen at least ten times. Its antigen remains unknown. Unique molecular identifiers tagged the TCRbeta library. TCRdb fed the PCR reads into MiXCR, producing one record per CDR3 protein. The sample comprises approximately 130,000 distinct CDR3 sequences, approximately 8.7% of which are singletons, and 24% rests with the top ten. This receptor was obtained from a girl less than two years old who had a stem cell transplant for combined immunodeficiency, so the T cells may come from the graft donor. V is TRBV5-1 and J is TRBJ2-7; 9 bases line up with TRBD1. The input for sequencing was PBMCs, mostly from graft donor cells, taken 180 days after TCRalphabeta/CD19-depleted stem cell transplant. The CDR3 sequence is CASSSGQGSSYEQYF. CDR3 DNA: TGCGCCAGCAGCTCCGGACAGGGGAGCTCCTACGAGCAGTACTTC.